These 29 T cell receptor beta chains came from one sample sequenced in a study of metastatic and nonmetastatic thyroid tumors. There were no patients who had received any treatment before thyroid surgery. With MiXCR, TCRdb reprocessed the PCR reads. The repertoire consists of roughly 9,700 clones, with around 29% occurring once and the leading ten covering around 20%. Sequencing was carried out using tumor tissue. Receptors originate from a female donor with papillary thyroid cancer or a benign thyroid nodule (not recorded which). Some clones in this sample may be carry-over from other donors' samples.

In its sample, this clone ranks as medium-sized (0.01 to 0.1%). The rearrangement links TRBV10-1 to TRBJ2-7; 12 nucleotides agree with TRBD2. The CDR3 is 14 residues long. Trimming took 5 bases from V and 2 from J; bases not matched to a gene: 1. Germline V gene lookup returns CDR1 WNHNN and CDR2 SYGVQD (reference sequence). The CDR3 loop is CASSRLAGAYEQYF. The CDR3, as DNA: TGCGCCAGCAGTCGACTAGCGGGGGCCTACGAGCAGTACTTC.

This clone was seen more than once but under ten times. Since no conserved phenylalanine or tryptophan closes the CDR3, a read error is the likely cause. Because the CDR3's place on the DNA is in doubt, the DNA is left out and the CDR3 is given as listed by TCRdb. The rearrangement links TRBV9 to TRBJ2-4; the table's D call TRBD1 went unverified against the DNA. Counting both end residues, the CDR3 totals 8 amino acids. Germline-derived CDR1 and CDR2 are SGDLS and YYNGEE. CDR3 in amino acids: CASRDYTG.

This clone was seen a few times. V and J are TRBV28 and TRBJ1-3; a weak D match, TRBD1 (5 bases). The CDR3 loop spans 13 amino acids. The germline gives CDR1 MDHEN, CDR2 SYDVKM. Trimming left V 4 bases short and J 4 bases short, with 8 bases between. The CDR3 loop is CASSSGLGNTIYF. As DNA, the CDR3 is TGTGCCAGCAGTTCGGGGCTAGGAAACACCATATATTTT.

This clone turned up a few times. The chain carries TRBV27 and TRBJ1-1, with D perhaps TRBD1 (5 bases). The CDR3 loop spans 11 amino acids. V dropped 7 bases and J dropped 4 bases, with 7 bases sitting between them. CDR1 and CDR2 (germline): MNHEY, SMNVEV (reference sequence). DNA of the CDR3: TGTGCCAGCATAAGGGGCACTGAAGCTTTCTTT. Translated, it gives CASIRGTEAFF.

This clone was detected a few times. The rearrangement joins TRBV12-3 or TRBV12-4 to TRBJ2-3; 11 bases match TRBD2. The CDR3 totals 16 residues. Losses at the gene ends were 3 bases for V and 2 bases for J; bases not matched to a gene: 4. CDR3 nucleotide sequence: TGTGCCAGCAGTTTTGTGACTAGCGGGGCCACAGATACGCAGTATTTT. Protein sequence: CASSFVTSGATDTQYF.

The V call is TRBV5-4, the J call TRBJ2-7; D might be TRBD1 (6 bases). Germline V gives CDR1 SGHNT, CDR2 YYREEE (reference sequence). Trimming took 0 bases from V and 10 from J, leaving 20 bases between them. The length of the CDR3 is 15 residues. In DNA form, the CDR3 reads TGTGCCAGCAGCTTGGCCGGGACACGGGACGACAATCAGTACTTC. It encodes CASSLAGTRDDNQYF.

The chain uses TRBV12-3 or TRBV12-4 and TRBJ1-6, with TRBD1 identical over 10 bases. The V and J ends lost 7 bases and 10 bases, in that order; junction bases with no gene match: 7. The CDR3 has 14 residues. CDR3 residues: CASTWGTGASPLHF. For the CDR3, the DNA is TGTGCCAGCACCTGGGGGACAGGGGCCTCACCCCTCCACTTT.

The chain carries TRBV12-3 or TRBV12-4 and TRBJ2-1; 11 bases line up with TRBD2. J lost 13 bases, V lost 4 bases, and 12 bases had no gene match. The CDR3 length is 15 residues. In DNA, the CDR3 is TGTGCCAGCAGTTCACTAGCGGGAGTTTGGAATGGTCAGTTCTTC. This sequence encodes CASSSLAGVWNGQFF.

The CDR3, as DNA: TGCGCCAGCAGCCGAGGACAGGGGAATTCACCCCTCCACTTT. Translation: CASSRGQGNSPLHF. The rearrangement joins TRBV4-1 to TRBJ1-6; TRBD1 matches at 9 bases. CDR1 is MGHRA, CDR2 YSYEKL, per germline. After removal of 4 bases from V and 7 bases from J, the junction contained 2 bases not matched to a gene. This CDR3 has 14 amino acids.

This clone is medium-sized by share. This sequence joins TRBV3-1 and TRBJ2-1; 8 bases align to TRBD2. V gave up 0 bases and J gave up 4 bases; unmatched junction bases: 5. The V gene's germline CDR1 is LGHDT and CDR2 YNNKEL (reference sequence). The CDR3 is made up of 16 amino acids. CDR3 coding DNA: TGTGCCAGCAGCCAAGATTCCGAGCGGGAGTACAATGAGCAGTTCTTC. Translated, it gives CASSQDSEREYNEQFF.

CDR3 in amino acids: CASSIGDGYEQYF. CDR3 DNA: TGTGCCAGTAGTATAGGAGACGGCTACGAGCAGTACTTC. The rearrangement links TRBV19 to TRBJ2-7; unclear D gene. CDR3 length: 13 residues. Between the trimmed V and J ends, which lost 1 base and 3 bases, there was a span of 7 bases. CDR1 and CDR2 (germline): LNHDA, SQIVND (reference sequence). The whole variable domain, remainder taken from reference TRBV19 and TRBJ2-7, is DGGITQSPKYLFRKEGQNVTLSCEQNLNHDAMYWYRQDPGQGLRLIYYSQIVNDFQKGDIAEGYSVSREKKESFPLTVTSAQKNPTAFYLCASSIGDGYEQYFGPGTRLTVT.

In this sample, this clone turned up a few times. V and J are TRBV6-2 or TRBV6-3 and TRBJ2-1; D remains unclear. From germline, CDR1 is MNHEY and CDR2 SVGEGT. Trimming pared 6 bases from V and 7 bases from J, leaving 25 bases between. The CDR3 has 17 residues. The CDR3 DNA sequence: TGTGCCAGCAGGGCCGCACTCACCTTGTCCCGGCTAAATGAGCAGTTCTTC. This sequence encodes CASRAALTLSRLNEQFF.

By share, this clone counts as medium-sized. The chain joins TRBV19 to TRBJ2-2; D may be TRBD2 (5 bases). Between the trimmed V and J ends, which lost 6 bases and 4 bases, there was a span of 18 bases. The CDR3 is 16 amino acids. Germline V gene lookup returns CDR1 LNHDA and CDR2 SQIVND (reference sequence). This CDR3 reads CASRPLGLTSTGELFF. The DNA of the CDR3 is TGTGCCAGTAGGCCCCTGGGCCTAACTAGCACCGGGGAGCTGTTTTTT.

This chain uses TRBV7-9 with TRBJ2-7, with TRBD1 matching over 8 bases. V was clipped by 2 bases and J by 3 bases; unmatched bases: 6. The CDR3 spans 15 residues. Germline V gene sequence: CDR1 SEHNR, CDR2 FQNEAQ (reference sequence). The CDR3 bases are TGTGCCAGCAGCTTATTCGGGGACAGGAGCTACGAGCAGTACTTC. Amino acid sequence: CASSLFGDRSYEQYF.

This chain joins TRBV6-2 or TRBV6-3 and TRBJ1-1; 11 bases are shared with TRBD1. The CDR3 runs 20 residues. The V and J ends lost 2 bases and 1 base, in that order; junction bases with no gene match: 15. Looked up from germline, CDR1 is MNHEY and CDR2 is SVGEGT. The CDR3 DNA is TGTGCCAGCAGTTACCTCCTAAGGACAGGGGGCAAATCAAGGAACACTGAAGCTTTCTTT. It encodes CASSYLLRTGGKSRNTEAFF.

This clone was observed a few times. A much larger clone lies a single base off, so this may be a read error. This chain uses TRBV5-1 with TRBJ2-5; a possible D gene is TRBD2 (5 bases). This CDR3 spans 15 amino acids. Germline V gives CDR1 SGHRS, CDR2 YFSETQ. Trimming left V 4 bases short and J 5 bases short, with 18 bases between. In DNA, the CDR3 is TGCGCCAGCAGCATCGAAGCGAGAGCGGATGAGACCCAGTACTTC. Protein sequence: CASSIEARADETQYF. Filled out from reference TRBV5-1 and TRBJ2-5, the complete variable domain reads KAGVTQTPRYLIKTRGQQVTLSCSPISGHRSVSWYQQTPGQGLQFLFEYFSETQRNKGNFPGRFSGRQFSNSRSEMNVSTLELGDSALYLCASSIEARADETQYFGPGTRLLVL.

This chain joins TRBV6-2 or TRBV6-3 and TRBJ2-4; D not resolved. The CDR3 has 19 residues. CDR1 is MNHEY and CDR2 is SVGEGT in the germline V gene. Between the trimmed V and J ends, which lost 7 bases and 5 bases, there was a span of 30 bases. Here the CDR3 DNA reads TGTGCCAGCATCTTTTCCCCGAGTTGGCATGGTTTATTCCAAAACATTCAGTACTTC. This sequence encodes CASIFSPSWHGLFQNIQYF.

In regard to this clone: An end of the junction does not agree with germline; a read error may underlie this. The rearrangement joins TRBV6-1 to TRBJ2-7; 7 positions agree with TRBD1. The CDR3 totals 15 residues. Germline assignment: CDR1 MNHNS and CDR2 SASEGT. In DNA form, the CDR3 reads TGTGCCAGCAGTGGCGAGGTGACAGGGATCAACGAGCATTACTTC. Translated: CASSGEVTGINEHYF.

V usage is TRBV6-1 and J usage is TRBJ2-7, with D maybe TRBD1 (6 bases). CDR1 is MNHNS, CDR2 SASEGT, per germline. The CDR3 totals 13 residues. Trimming cost V 1 base and J 7 bases, with 11 bases left between them. The CDR3 DNA reads TGTGCCAGCAGTGAAGGGGACACAGTTGAGCAGTACTTC. Translated, it gives CASSEGDTVEQYF.

In this sample, this clone turned up a few times. This rearrangement joins TRBV20-1 to TRBJ1-6; the D gene is possibly TRBD1 (6 bases). CDR1 is DFQATT, CDR2 SNEGSKA, per germline (reference sequence). The ends were cut back, 5 bases at V and 7 bases at J, with 15 bases in the middle. CDR3 length: 14 residues. The CDR3 DNA reads as TGCAGTGCTTATCTGACAGGCGACAATTCACCCCTCCACTTT. Translated, it gives CSAYLTGDNSPLHF.

This clone has a handful of counts. This rearrangement joins TRBV6-6 to TRBJ1-2; D gene ambiguous. CDR1 is MNHNY, CDR2 SVGAGI, per germline (reference sequence). The CDR3 runs to 16 residues. Trimming cost V 0 bases and J 6 bases, with 17 bases left between them. The CDR3, as DNA: TGTGCCAGCAGTTACTCCCTTGCCGGGTATAGGGATGGCTACACCTTC. This sequence encodes CASSYSLAGYRDGYTF.

Many counts were recorded for this clone. The gene calls are TRBV20-1 and TRBJ1-5, with TRBD1 matching 9 bases. CDR3 length: 13 amino acids. Trimming at V came to 4 bases and at J to 4 bases, leaving 2 bases not matched to a gene. Germline lookup yields CDR1 DFQATT and CDR2 SNEGSKA (reference sequence). The CDR3 region is CSAMDRGNQPQHF. The CDR3 bases are TGCAGTGCTATGGACAGGGGAAATCAGCCCCAGCATTTT.

This clone occurred a few times. At one of its ends the junction is not consistent with the germline gene, which may arise from a read error. The gene calls are TRBV27 and TRBJ1-5; 9 bases map to TRBD1. CDR1 and CDR2 from the germline V gene are MNHEY and SMNVEV (reference sequence). The CDR3 has 16 residues. CDR3 coding DNA: TGTGCGAGCAGTTCCGCCGGGACAGGGTTCCATCAGCCCAAGCATTTT. Its protein product is CASSSAGTGFHQPKHF.

Many counts were recorded for this clone. The chain uses TRBV12-3 or TRBV12-4 and TRBJ2-3; D is undetermined. Trimming stripped 2 bases from V and 2 bases from J, with 8 bases between. The CDR3 spans 14 residues. This CDR3 is CASSLTAITDTQYF. CDR3 nucleotides: TGTGCCAGCAGTTTAACAGCTATCACAGATACGCAGTATTTT.

The V and J genes are TRBV20-1 and TRBJ2-2; a possible D gene is TRBD1 (5 bases). The CDR3 has 13 amino acids. Trimming stripped 4 bases from V and 3 bases from J, with 9 bases between. Germline V gene lookup returns CDR1 DFQATT and CDR2 SNEGSKA (reference sequence). The CDR3 here is CSATGLDTGELFF. As DNA, the CDR3 is TGCAGTGCTACAGGGTTGGACACCGGGGAGCTGTTTTTT.

This clone counts as medium-sized. The CDR3 protein is CASSDQGNRPEAFF. Here the CDR3 DNA reads TGTGCCAGCAGCGATCAGGGTAATAGGCCTGAAGCTTTCTTT. The V and J genes are TRBV11-3 and TRBJ1-1; possibly TRBD1 for D (5 bases). The CDR3 spans 14 residues. The V gene lost 5 bases and the J gene lost 6 bases, with 16 bases spanning the gap. Per germline, CDR1 SGHNT and CDR2 YENEEA.

This clone was seen at least ten times. This could be a read error, since a much larger clone is one nucleotide away. At the DNA level, this CDR3 is encoded by other sequences in the same sample as well. The chain links TRBV12-3 or TRBV12-4 to TRBJ2-1; the D call may be TRBD1 or TRBD2 (5 bases each). There are 12 residues in the CDR3. The V end was cut by 5 bases, the J end by 12 bases, with 14 bases between. The CDR3 protein is CASSLTPGTQFF. CDR3 nucleotides: TGTGCCAGCAGTCTAACCCCGGGGACGCAGTTCTTC.

This clone counts as medium-sized. V usage is TRBV28 and J usage is TRBJ1-6; weak D call: TRBD1 (5 bases). The CDR3 loop spans 20 amino acids. Germline V gives CDR1 MDHEN, CDR2 SYDVKM. The V and J ends lost 5 bases and 6 bases respectively, with 29 bases between them. CDR3 in DNA: TGTGCCAGCAGTCCCCGGTTTACCCCTAGGGTGGGGGGTAGTAATTCACCCCTCCACTTT. Translated: CASSPRFTPRVGGSNSPLHF. The whole variable domain, filled in from reference TRBV28 and TRBJ1-6, reads DVKVTQSSRYLVKRTGEKVFLECVQDMDHENMFWYRQDPGLGLRLIYFSYDVKMKEKGDIPEGYSVSREKKERFSLILESASTNQTSMYLCASSPRFTPRVGGSNSPLHFGNGTRLTVT.

This clone was counted only a few times. The chain joins TRBV28 to TRBJ1-2; D unresolved. Trimming removed 6 bases at V and 2 bases at J, with 13 bases between. This CDR3 spans 14 amino acids. Germline V gene sequence: CDR1 MDHEN, CDR2 SYDVKM. The CDR3 DNA follows: TGTGCCAGCAGACCACACGGAGGGAACTATGGCTACACCTTC. Translation: CASRPHGGNYGYTF.